Listed here is a single T cell receptor (beta chain). Its antigen is as yet unknown. This entry belongs to a study of Ad26.COV2.S vaccination and SARS-CoV-2 variants. Treatment noted: roughly 19 received Ad26.COV2.S at low or high dose, single or two shots; 5 received placebo; per-sample allocation not given. The samples were gathered on day 63 after the first injection of vaccine or placebo. The study used a vaccine consisting of an Ad26 vector that expressed Wuhan-strain SARS-CoV-2 spike. Looked up from germline, CDR1 is SGHRS and CDR2 is YFSETQ. The CDR3 totals 14 residues. Deletions cut 7 bases from V and 0 bases from J, with 13 bases between. Study findings and constraints: Overall T cell responses may have been underestimated by the analyses of TCR breadth and depth.

Produced via immunoSEQ multiplex PCR; TCRdb's table is partial and in-frame only. The sample comprises around 450,000 clones, roughly nine tenths of which are singletons, and 1.5% to 2% rests with the top ten. This chain joins TRBV5-1 and TRBJ1-2; possibly TRBD1 for D (6 bases). Sample: peripheral blood, taken in a trial of Ad26.COV2.S vaccine versus placebo. The source of this sequence is a person aged 18-60 years who received the Ad26.COV2.S COVID-19 vaccine or a placebo. CDR3 region: CASGITGPNYGYTF. Written as DNA, the CDR3 is TGCGCCAGCGGCATAACAGGGCCTAACTATGGCTACACCTTC. The variable domain in full, with the rest retrieved from reference TRBV5-1 and TRBJ1-2, is KAGVTQTPRYLIKTRGQQVTLSCSPISGHRSVSWYQQTPGQGLQFLFEYFSETQRNKGNFPGRFSGRQFSNSRSEMNVSTLELGDSALYLCASGITGPNYGYTFGSGTRLTVV.